One and the same sample provided the 19 T cell receptor beta chains below, sequenced in a study of technical replicates of blood from a handful of donors. TCRdb's table, derived via immunoSEQ multiplex PCR, lists solely in-frame clones and lacks some. The sample records about 69,000 clones, approximately 88% being singletons. Sequencing input: PBMCs. Receptors originate from a human donor in good health. Some clones in this sample may be carry-over from other donors' samples.

This chain joins TRBV4-2 and TRBJ2-5, with TRBD2 as a possible D gene (5 bases). This CDR3 is 13 amino acids long. Trimming removed 4 bases from V and 2 bases from J, with 8 bases in between. Per germline, CDR1 LGHNA and CDR2 YNFKEQ. This CDR3 reads CASSRREQETQYF. DNA of the CDR3: TGTGCCAGCAGCCGCCGGGAACAAGAGACCCAGTACTTC.

The chain has TRBV15 and TRBJ2-3, with no clear D. Trimming pared 0 bases from V and 4 bases from J, leaving 8 bases between. Germline V gives CDR1 LNHNV, CDR2 YYDKDF (reference sequence). The CDR3 contains 14 residues. CDR3 sequence: CATSRDLRSDTQYF. The CDR3 DNA sequence: TGTGCCACCAGCAGAGATCTCAGGTCAGATACGCAGTATTTT.

The chain employs TRBV2 and TRBJ2-5; 7 bases match TRBD2. The CDR3 has 15 amino acids. Germline assignment: CDR1 SNHLY and CDR2 FYNNEI. V shed 1 base, J shed 7 bases, and the junction held 9 bases outside the gene matches. CDR3 residues: CASSEGWDYIGTQYF. CDR3 bases: TGTGCCAGCAGTGAAGGTTGGGACTACATAGGGACCCAGTACTTC.

The V gene is TRBV7-2, the J gene TRBJ2-7; 9 nucleotides match TRBD2. This CDR3 has 15 amino acids. After removal of 0 bases from V and 4 bases from J, the junction contained 4 bases not matched to a gene. CDR1 is SGHTA, CDR2 FQGNSA, per germline. The CDR3 region is CASSLASGGYYEQYF. The CDR3 DNA sequence: TGTGCCAGCAGCTTAGCTAGCGGGGGATATTACGAGCAGTACTTC.

The chain recombines TRBV7-2 with TRBJ1-3, with 7 bases matching TRBD1. The germline V gene has CDR1 SGHTA and CDR2 FQGNSA. With V trimmed by 1 base and J by 0 bases, 3 bases remained unmatched. The CDR3 has 16 amino acids. For the CDR3, the DNA is TGTGCCAGCAGCTTAGTAGGGGGCTCCTCTGGAAACACCATATATTTT. It yields the protein CASSLVGGSSGNTIYF.

The chain couples TRBV29-1 to TRBJ1-3, with D maybe TRBD1 (5 bases). Trimming removed 7 bases at V and 0 bases at J, with 13 bases between. The CDR3 consists of 14 residues. CDR1 is SQVTM, CDR2 ANQGSEA, per germline. CDR3 DNA sequence: TGCAGCGCTTCTATGGGGGGCTCTGGAAACACCATATATTTT. It translates to CSASMGGSGNTIYF.

The gene calls are TRBV27 and TRBJ1-2; D not resolved. Trimming removed 5 bases at V and 7 bases at J, with 14 bases between. This CDR3 has 13 amino acids. Germline assignment: CDR1 MNHEY and CDR2 SMNVEV (reference sequence). The CDR3 here is CASSSSGLGGYTF. In nucleotides, the CDR3 is TGTGCCAGCAGTAGCTCGGGTCTTGGTGGCTACACCTTC.

The gene calls are TRBV2 and TRBJ1-2, with 8 nucleotides matching TRBD1. The trim removed 9 bases at V and 5 bases at J, leaving 11 bases unmatched. CDR1 and CDR2 (germline): SNHLY, FYNNEI. This CDR3 has 14 amino acids. The DNA of the CDR3 is TGTGCCAGGGGACGACAGGGGCAAAGTTATGGCTACACCTTC. The encoded protein is CARGRQGQSYGYTF.

This clone was observed a single time. The chain employs TRBV18 and TRBJ2-7; D might be TRBD1 (6 bases). The V end was cut by 3 bases, the J end by 2 bases, with 11 bases between. CDR3 size: 14 residues. Germline assignment: CDR1 KGHSH and CDR2 LQKENI. The CDR3 spells CASSPGTGTYEQYF. CDR3 DNA sequence: TGTGCCAGCTCACCCGGAACAGGGACCTACGAGCAGTACTTC.

The chain employs TRBV9 and TRBJ2-1; TRBD2 might be the D (6 bases). Looked up from germline, CDR1 is SGDLS and CDR2 is YYNGEE. V dropped 0 bases and J dropped 7 bases, with 14 bases sitting between them. The CDR3 extends over 15 amino acids. CDR3 region: CASSVEPEGGNEQFF. As DNA, the CDR3 is TGTGCCAGCAGCGTAGAACCGGAAGGAGGGAATGAGCAGTTCTTC.

V is TRBV5-1 and J is TRBJ2-7; TRBD1 agrees at 9 bases. The trim removed 5 bases at V and 6 bases at J, leaving 9 bases unmatched. Germline CDR1 SGHRS, CDR2 YFSETQ. The CDR3 is 14 amino acids. The CDR3 here is CASRSGTGSLEQYF. The CDR3, as DNA: TGCGCCAGCAGATCCGGGACAGGGTCTCTCGAGCAGTACTTC.

The chain is built from TRBV6-1 and TRBJ1-3; D is perhaps TRBD1 (5 bases). This CDR3 has 13 residues. The V gene lost 2 bases and the J gene lost 4 bases, with 6 bases spanning the gap. The germline V gene has CDR1 MNHNS and CDR2 SASEGT. The CDR3 bases are TGTGCCAGCAGTGAATCAGGGGGAAACACCATATATTTT. Its translation: CASSESGGNTIYF.

V is TRBV11-2 and J is TRBJ2-5; 8 bases are a match to TRBD2. The length of the CDR3 is 15 residues. The V segment lost 2 bases and the J segment 2 bases; nucleotides outside the gene matches: 4. Germline V CDR1 and CDR2: SGHAT, FQNNGV. For the CDR3, the DNA is TGTGCCAGCAGCTTATTTTCTAGCGGGCAAGAGACCCAGTACTTC. Protein product: CASSLFSSGQETQYF.

V and J are TRBV18 and TRBJ1-3; D perhaps matches TRBD1 (6 bases). Per the germline V gene, CDR1 is KGHSH and CDR2 is LQKENI. The CDR3 has 14 residues. V lost 6 bases and J lost 1, with 10 bases in between. The CDR3 DNA follows: TGTGCCAGCTCGCAAGGACAGTCTGGAAACACCATATATTTT. Amino acids: CASSQGQSGNTIYF.

The chain combines TRBV30 with TRBJ1-5; the D gene is possibly TRBD1 (6 bases). Germline V gives CDR1 GTSNPN, CDR2 SVGIG (reference sequence). The CDR3 sequence is 15 residues long. The V and J ends lost 4 bases and 5 bases respectively, with 18 bases between them. DNA for the CDR3: TGTGCCTGGACCCCCCAGGGGCAGGTTTATCAGCCCCAGCATTTT. This encodes CAWTPQGQVYQPQHF.

The table lists this clone with a few counts. The chain employs TRBV5-4 and TRBJ2-7, with 7 bases aligning to TRBD1. The V gene end was trimmed by 7 bases and the J gene end by 2 bases; junction bases not matched to a gene: 9. The germline V gene encodes CDR1 SGHNT and CDR2 YYREEE (reference sequence). This CDR3 contains 14 residues. Here the CDR3 reads CASSKRGRAYEQYF. For the CDR3, the DNA is TGTGCCAGCTCCAAGAGGGGGCGCGCCTACGAGCAGTACTTC.

The chain carries TRBV6-5 and TRBJ1-5, with a weak D call TRBD1 (6 bases). Trimming cost V 4 bases and J 0 bases, with 10 bases left between them. Germline V gives CDR1 MNHEY, CDR2 SVGAGI. The CDR3 has 15 amino acids. CDR3 nucleotide sequence: TGTGCCAGCAGTTTGACAGGTCATAGCAATCAGCCCCAGCATTTT. Amino acids: CASSLTGHSNQPQHF.

The chain links TRBV6-6 to TRBJ2-3; 11 nucleotides align to TRBD2. Germline values: CDR1 MNHNY, CDR2 SVGAGI (reference sequence). Trimming cost V 5 bases and J 6 bases; bases outside gene matches: 7. The CDR3 length is 15 residues. CDR3 protein: CASSISGGAYDTQYF. CDR3 sequence (DNA): TGTGCCAGCAGTATTAGCGGGGGGGCTTACGATACGCAGTATTTT.

The gene calls are TRBV13 and TRBJ2-1; 10 nucleotides agree with TRBD1. The CDR3 is 16 residues long. Per germline, CDR1 PRHDT and CDR2 FYEKMQ (reference sequence). J lost 4 bases, V lost 4 bases, and 7 bases had no gene match. CDR3 amino acids: CASSYRPGQGYNEQFF. As DNA, the CDR3 is TGTGCCAGCAGCTACCGCCCGGGACAGGGGTACAATGAGCAGTTCTTC.